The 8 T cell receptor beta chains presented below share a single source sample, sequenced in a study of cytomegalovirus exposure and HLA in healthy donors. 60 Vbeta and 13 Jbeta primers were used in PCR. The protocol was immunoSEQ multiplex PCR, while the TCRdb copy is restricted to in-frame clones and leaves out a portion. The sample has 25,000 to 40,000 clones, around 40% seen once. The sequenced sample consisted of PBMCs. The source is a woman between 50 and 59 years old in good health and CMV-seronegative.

In DNA, the CDR3 is TGTGCCACCTCAACGACAGGGCGCTACGAGCAGTACTTC. It codes for CATSTTGRYEQYF. The rearrangement uses TRBV25-1 and TRBJ2-7, with TRBD1 identical over 7 bases. The germline gives CDR1 MGHDK, CDR2 SYGVNS. The CDR3 length is 13 residues. Trimming at V came to 10 bases and at J to 3 bases, leaving 9 bases not matched to a gene.

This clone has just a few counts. The CDR3 DNA reads TGTGCCAGCGGAGGAGGGTCTAGCAATCAGCCCCAGCATTTT. This encodes CASGGGSSNQPQHF. This chain joins TRBV6-5 and TRBJ1-5; no definite D call. V shed 8 bases and J shed 0 bases, with 11 bases lying between them. The CDR3 loop spans 14 amino acids. CDR1 and CDR2 from the germline V gene are MNHEY and SVGAGI.

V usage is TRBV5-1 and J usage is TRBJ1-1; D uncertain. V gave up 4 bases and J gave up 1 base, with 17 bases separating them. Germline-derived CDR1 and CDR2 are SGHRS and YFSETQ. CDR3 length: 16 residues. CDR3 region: CASSPQTRDSNTEAFF. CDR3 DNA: TGCGCCAGCAGCCCACAAACCAGAGACTCGAACACTGAAGCTTTCTTT.

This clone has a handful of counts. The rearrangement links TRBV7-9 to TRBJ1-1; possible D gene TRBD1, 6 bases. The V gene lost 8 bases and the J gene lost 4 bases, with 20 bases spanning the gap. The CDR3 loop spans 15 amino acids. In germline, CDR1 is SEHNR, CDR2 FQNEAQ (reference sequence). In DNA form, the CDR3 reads TGTGCCAGCCGACTACTAACAGGGTTAAGCACTGAAGCTTTCTTT. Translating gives CASRLLTGLSTEAFF.

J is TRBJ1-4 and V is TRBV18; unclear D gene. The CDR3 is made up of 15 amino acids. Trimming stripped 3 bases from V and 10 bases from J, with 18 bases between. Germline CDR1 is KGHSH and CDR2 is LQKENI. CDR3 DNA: TGTGCCAGCTCACCGACTCAGGATTCAAGCGGAAAACTGTTTTTT. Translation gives CASSPTQDSSGKLFF.

The DNA for the CDR3 is TGTGCCAGCAGCTTGTGGGGTGCGGGGGCCTACACCGGGGAGCTGTTTTTT. As protein: CASSLWGAGAYTGELFF. The chain joins TRBV5-4 to TRBJ2-2; D perhaps matches TRBD2 (7 bases). CDR1 is SGHNT and CDR2 is YYREEE in the germline V gene (reference sequence). The V and J ends lost 1 base and 3 bases respectively, with 16 bases between them. The length of the CDR3 is 17 residues.

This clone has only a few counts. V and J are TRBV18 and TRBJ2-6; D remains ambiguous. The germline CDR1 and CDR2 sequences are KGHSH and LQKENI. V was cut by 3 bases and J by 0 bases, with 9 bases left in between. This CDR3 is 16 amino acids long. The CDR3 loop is CASSPLRYSGANVLTF. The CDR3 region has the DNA TGTGCCAGCTCACCCCTCAGGTACTCTGGGGCCAACGTCCTGACTTTC.

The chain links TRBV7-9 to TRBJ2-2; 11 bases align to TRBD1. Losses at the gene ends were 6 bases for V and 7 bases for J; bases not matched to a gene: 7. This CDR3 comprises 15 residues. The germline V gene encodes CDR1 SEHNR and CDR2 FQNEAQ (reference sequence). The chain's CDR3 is CASRAGQGDIGELFF. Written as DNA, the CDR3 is TGTGCCAGCAGAGCGGGACAGGGGGACATCGGGGAGCTGTTTTTT.